The sequence of this T cell receptor (beta chain) was determined in a study of graft-versus-host responses after intestinal transplantation. Study at large: Isolated intestinal, liver-intestinal, or multivisceral transplants had been given to the recipients. Uniformly, recipients were administered anti-thymocyte globulin induction with subsequent tacrolimus and steroids for about 3 years.

About this clone: The antigen is unknown.

Data came from immunoSEQ multiplex PCR; TCRdb stores just in-frame clones and leaves some out. The sample lists about 97,000 clones; around 93% were seen once. Study observations and caveats: There were GvH clones found in recipient marrow, and some of them appeared first in ileum or blood. Circulating GvH clones peaking coincided with falling HvG clones soon after transplant.

Sequences were derived from unstimulated CD8+ T cells sorted from spleen or lymph node cells, sampled before transplant. This clonotype originated in a human donor who was the organ donor for an intestinal transplant.

For the CDR3, the DNA is TGTGCCAGCAGTGACTCCGGGGGCGAGCAGTACTTC. This gives the protein CASSDSGGEQYF. The chain recombines TRBV25-1 with TRBJ2-7; TRBD2 might be the D (6 bases). The CDR3 loop spans 12 amino acids. Trimming removed 3 bases from V and 6 bases from J, with 9 bases in between. The V gene's germline CDR1 is MGHDK and CDR2 SYGVNS.